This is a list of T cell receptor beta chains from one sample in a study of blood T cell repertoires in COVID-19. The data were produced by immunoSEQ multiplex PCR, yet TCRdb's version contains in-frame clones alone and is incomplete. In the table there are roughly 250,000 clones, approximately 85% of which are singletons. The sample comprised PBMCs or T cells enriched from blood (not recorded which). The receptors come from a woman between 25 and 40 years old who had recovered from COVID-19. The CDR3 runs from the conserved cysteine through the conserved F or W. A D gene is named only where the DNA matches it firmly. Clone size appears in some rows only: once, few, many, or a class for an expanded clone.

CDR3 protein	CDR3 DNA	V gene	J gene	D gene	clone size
CASRATLGTGGPKEYGYTF	TGTGCCAGCAGGGCGACGCTCGGGACAGGAGGCCCTAAGGAGTATGGCTACACCTTC	TRBV28	TRBJ1-2	TRBD1	.
CASSLAGQGVYELFF	TGTGCCAGCAGCTTAGCGGGACAGGGAGTTTACGAGCTGTTTTTT	TRBV7-9	TRBJ2-2	TRBD1	.
CSVLGTGEGYNEQFF	TGCAGCGTTTTGGGGACAGGGGAAGGATACAATGAGCAGTTCTTC	TRBV29-1	TRBJ2-1	TRBD1	.
CASSPTGSNQPQHF	TGCGCCAGCAGCCCTACAGGGTCCAATCAGCCCCAGCATTTT	TRBV4-1	TRBJ1-5	.	once
CARAPGGKNSPLHF	TGTGCCCGCGCCCCGGGGGGTAAGAATTCACCCCTCCACTTT	TRBV2	TRBJ1-6	.	once
CASSLGEQGNYGYTF	TGTGCCAGCAGCTTAGGTGAACAGGGCAACTATGGCTACACCTTC	TRBV5-6	TRBJ1-2	.	.
CASSPRRELNTEAFF	TGTGCCAGCTCACCACGGAGGGAACTGAACACTGAAGCTTTCTTT	TRBV18	TRBJ1-1	.	.
CASSLDLYEQYF	TGTGCCAGCAGCTTAGATCTCTACGAGCAGTACTTC	TRBV7-8	TRBJ2-7	.	.
CSAKWRSEAFF	TGCAGTGCTAAGTGGCGGAGTGAAGCTTTCTTT	TRBV20-1	TRBJ1-1	.	.
CASSGGSTDTQYF	TGTGCCAGTAGTGGCGGAAGCACAGATACGCAGTATTTT	TRBV9	TRBJ2-3	.	.
CASRLGWSSYNSPLHF	TGTGCAAGTCGCTTAGGTTGGAGCTCCTATAATTCACCCCTCCACTTT	TRBV12-2	TRBJ1-6	.	.
CASRGIKGGGEKLFF	TGTGCCAGCAGAGGCATTAAGGGGGGAGGGGAAAAACTGTTTTTT	TRBV6-5	TRBJ1-4	.	.
CASSQGQGWLMNTEAFF	TGTGCCAGCAGCCAGGGTCAGGGGTGGTTGATGAACACTGAAGCTTTCTTT	TRBV3-1/TRBV3-2	TRBJ1-1	.	.
CASSHTGSRGNTIYF	TGTGCCAGCAGCCACACAGGGTCTAGAGGAAACACCATATATTTT	TRBV3-1/TRBV3-2	TRBJ1-3	.	.
CASSMDSRGYTF	TGTGCCAGCAGTATGGACTCGAGGGGCTACACCTTC	TRBV12-3/TRBV12-4	TRBJ1-2	.	.
CASSPQAAGTEAFF	TGTGCCAGCTCACCCCAGGCTGCGGGGACTGAAGCTTTCTTT	TRBV18	TRBJ1-1	.	.
CASSLARGRGEKLFF	TGTGCCAGCAGCTTAGCCAGGGGGCGAGGTGAAAAACTGTTTTTT	TRBV7-9	TRBJ1-4	TRBD1	.
CASSVAGQGVSNTIYF	TGTGCCAGCAGCGTCGCGGGACAGGGTGTTTCAAACACCATATATTTT	TRBV9	TRBJ1-3	TRBD1	.
CASSLSSVIMNTEAFF	TGTGCCAGCAGCTTAAGTTCAGTAATCATGAACACTGAAGCTTTCTTT	TRBV11-1	TRBJ1-1	.	.
CASSLGEAPQETQYF	TGTGCCAGCAGCTTAGGCGAAGCACCCCAAGAGACCCAGTACTTC	TRBV7-9	TRBJ2-5	.	.
CASSQAILQGTGNTIYF	TGTGCCAGCAGCCAAGCGATCCTCCAGGGCACTGGAAACACCATATATTTT	TRBV3-1/TRBV3-2	TRBJ1-3	.	.
CAWTSQGASGNTIYF	TGTGCCTGGACTTCACAGGGGGCATCTGGAAACACCATATATTTT	TRBV30	TRBJ1-3	TRBD1	.
CASSTSYGYTF	TGTGCCAGCAGTACTAGCTATGGCTACACCTTC	TRBV6-4	TRBJ1-2	.	.
CAWSLAGTPDTQYF	TGTGCCTGGAGCCTAGCGGGTACTCCAGATACGCAGTATTTT	TRBV30	TRBJ2-3	TRBD2	.
CASSFNPGNTGELFF	TGTGCCAGCAGCTTCAACCCAGGGAACACCGGGGAGCTGTTTTTT	TRBV3-1/TRBV3-2	TRBJ2-2	.	.